Sequencing of this TCR beta chain was carried out in a study of CD8+CD57+ T cells in acquired aplastic anemia. Study as a whole: Quantities of DNA derived from sorted CD4+ and CD8+ cells averaged around 3 ug. Where healthy donors were concerned, CD4+ cells averaged around 9.9 million reads. General observations from the study: Simpson's diversity of CD8+ cells was not significantly different in patients compared with controls. In common between the patients and the controls were twenty-nine CD8+ CDR3 sequences.

This clonotype was observed at least ten times. What it recognizes is unknown. According to the study, genomic DNA was the template for TCR beta VDJ and CDR3 profiling. TCRdb reanalysed the reads using MiXCR and keeps one entry per CDR3 protein. The profile shows 130,000 or so distinct CDR3 sequences, 35% to 50% of them singletons. Looked up from germline, CDR1 is SQVTM and CDR2 is ANQGSEA. Trimming shortened V by 4 bases and J by 5 bases, and 14 bases separated the two germline ends. The CDR3 is 13 amino acids. The receptor was isolated from a human donor in good health, serving as a control. Sequencing input: sorted CD4+, CD8+, or CD8+CD57+ T cells (not recorded which) from PBMCs. The rearrangement uses TRBV29-1 and TRBJ1-1; a possible D gene is TRBD1 (5 bases). The CDR3 nucleotides read TGCAGCGTTGGGGGAGCGGGGGGGACTGAAGCTTTCTTT. Translated: CSVGGAGGTEAFF.